This entry lists 25 T cell receptor beta chains sequenced from one sample in a study of T cell changes during pregnancy in multiple sclerosis. The protocol was immunoSEQ multiplex PCR, while the TCRdb copy is restricted to in-frame clones and leaves out a portion. Of approximately 74,000 clones listed, approximately 90% are singletons. The source was peripheral blood, collected before pregnancy. The receptors come from a female donor with multiple sclerosis, enrolled in a pregnancy study.

The J gene is TRBJ2-2, the V gene TRBV7-3; D is ambiguous. Germline CDR1 SGHTA, CDR2 FQGTGA. Trimming took off 2 bases at V and 0 bases at J, with 7 bases between the two ends. CDR3 length equals 15 residues. The CDR3 region has the DNA TGTGCCAGCAGCTTAGGAGTCGCGAACACCGGGGAGCTGTTTTTT. This gives the protein CASSLGVANTGELFF.

This clone was seen just once. The chain uses TRBV5-1 and TRBJ2-5; TRBD1 matches at 11 bases. The trim removed 8 bases at V and 4 bases at J, leaving 10 bases unmatched. The CDR3 is 15 amino acids. The V gene's germline CDR1 is SGHRS and CDR2 YFSETQ. The CDR3 nucleotides are TGCGCCAGTTCATACTCCGGGACAGGGGGAGAGACCCAGTACTTC. This gives the protein CASSYSGTGGETQYF.

The rearrangement uses TRBV5-1 and TRBJ1-4, with a tentative D call TRBD1 (5 bases). CDR1 is SGHRS, CDR2 YFSETQ, per germline. The CDR3 sequence is 14 residues long. V was cut by 0 bases and J by 6 bases, with 9 bases left in between. As DNA, the CDR3 is TGCGCCAGCAGCTTGGCAAGGGGTCATGAAAAACTGTTTTTT. Protein: CASSLARGHEKLFF.

The V call is TRBV7-9, the J call TRBJ1-4, with D tentatively TRBD1 (6 bases). Between the trimmed V and J ends, which lost 5 bases and 8 bases, there was a span of 18 bases. Per germline, CDR1 SEHNR and CDR2 FQNEAQ (reference sequence). The CDR3 runs to 15 residues. The CDR3 region has the DNA TGTGCCAGCAGCAGAGACAGGTTTCTTAGGGAAAAACTGTTTTTT. It specifies CASSRDRFLREKLFF.

The DNA of the CDR3 is TGTGCTGCCAGGATATTCTCCTACGAGCAGTACTTC. Protein: CAARIFSYEQYF. This sequence joins TRBV30 and TRBJ2-7, with no clear D. The CDR3 contains 12 residues. CDR1 GTSNPN and CDR2 SVGIG come from the germline V gene (reference sequence).

This clone has only one observation. The rearrangement links TRBV27 to TRBJ2-2; D remains ambiguous. There are 16 residues in the CDR3. Germline CDR1 and CDR2: MNHEY and SMNVEV (reference sequence). The germline V and J ends were trimmed by 3 bases and 5 bases, with 16 bases remaining between them. CDR3 in DNA: TGTGCCAGCAGTTTCGACTGGTTGAGTGGGACCGGGGAGCTGTTTTTT. Translated, it gives CASSFDWLSGTGELFF.

The gene calls are TRBV4-1 and TRBJ2-7, with 13 bases that match TRBD2. V gave up 2 bases and J gave up 3 bases; unmatched junction bases: 4. Germline CDR1 is MGHRA and CDR2 is YSYEKL. This CDR3 comprises 16 residues. CDR3: CASSQSGTSGVYEQYF. The CDR3 DNA reads as TGCGCCAGCAGCCAATCCGGGACTAGCGGGGTCTACGAGCAGTACTTC.

The chain recombines TRBV27 with TRBJ2-3, with 9 bases identical to TRBD1. This CDR3 is 18 amino acids long. CDR1 is MNHEY, CDR2 SMNVEV, per germline (reference sequence). Germline trimming cut 6 bases from V and 1 base from J; bases unmatched to any gene: 14. The CDR3 region has the DNA TGTGCCAGCAGCCCCGGGACAGGGAGGATGGGAGGCACAGATACGCAGTATTTT. Translation: CASSPGTGRMGGTDTQYF.

This chain connects TRBV4-3 to TRBJ1-6, with 7 bases fitting TRBD1. V dropped 2 bases and J dropped 8; count of bases not matched to a gene: 12. Germline CDR1 and CDR2: LGHNA and YSLEER. This CDR3 comprises 17 residues. CDR3 residues: CASSQKIVGQGDSPLHF. CDR3 DNA: TGCGCCAGCAGCCAAAAAATCGTGGGTCAGGGGGATTCACCCCTCCACTTT.

This clone has a handful of counts. The rearrangement links TRBV6-5 to TRBJ2-7; the match to TRBD1 covers 7 bases. The V gene's germline CDR1 is MNHEY and CDR2 SVGAGI. After removal of 2 bases from V and 5 bases from J, the junction contained 6 bases not matched to a gene. This CDR3 is 14 amino acids long. The CDR3 nucleotides are TGTGCCAGCAGTTACCAAACAGGGGATCACGAGCAGTACTTC. Translation: CASSYQTGDHEQYF.

The chain has TRBV6-1 and TRBJ2-3; D possibly corresponds to TRBD1 (5 bases). The CDR3 is 14 amino acids. Germline loops: CDR1 MNHNS, CDR2 SASEGT. Trimming cost V 5 bases and J 2 bases, with 11 bases left between them. CDR3 sequence (DNA): TGTGCCAGCAGTTCTGGGGCCTTCACAGATACGCAGTATTTT. This sequence encodes CASSSGAFTDTQYF.

This rearrangement joins TRBV27 to TRBJ2-2; 9 nucleotides align to TRBD2. The length of the CDR3 is 20 residues. After removal of 7 bases from V and 4 bases from J, the junction contained 22 bases not matched to a gene. Germline V gene data show CDR1 as MNHEY and CDR2 as SMNVEV (reference sequence). The CDR3 DNA sequence: TGTGCCAGCACCGGCGCCAGTGGGCGGGAGGGCCTCTTGGGCACCGGGGAGCTGTTTTTT. Translated, it gives CASTGASGREGLLGTGELFF.

This chain connects TRBV30 to TRBJ2-4; 10 bases match TRBD2. This CDR3 contains 18 residues. CDR1 and CDR2 from the germline V gene are GTSNPN and SVGIG (reference sequence). J gave up 7 bases and V 0 bases, and 15 bases lay outside the gene matches. The DNA for the CDR3 is TGTGCCTGGAGTGTAGCGCTGTTGTCTAGCGGGGGAGAGAACATTCAGTACTTC. It codes for CAWSVALLSSGGENIQYF.

The chain combines TRBV11-3 with TRBJ2-5, with 11 bases matching TRBD2. The V and J ends lost 1 base and 2 bases, in that order; junction bases with no gene match: 0. Per the germline V gene, CDR1 is SGHNT and CDR2 is YENEEA. The CDR3 is 15 amino acids. CDR3 DNA: TGTGCCAGCAGCTTAGGACTAGCGGGGCAAGAGACCCAGTACTTC. Its protein is CASSLGLAGQETQYF.

This clone was recorded a few times. The chain employs TRBV2 and TRBJ1-5, with D perhaps TRBD1 (5 bases). Between the trimmed V and J ends, which lost 1 base and 4 bases, there was a span of 5 bases. CDR1 and CDR2 from the germline V gene are SNHLY and FYNNEI. The CDR3 loop spans 13 amino acids. Here the CDR3 reads CASSEEGNQPQHF. The DNA for the CDR3 is TGTGCCAGCAGTGAAGAGGGGAATCAGCCCCAGCATTTT.

The chain couples TRBV5-1 to TRBJ2-3, with TRBD2 matching 7 bases. The CDR3 runs 15 residues. Germline trimming cut 0 bases from V and 2 bases from J; bases unmatched to any gene: 3. The V gene's germline CDR1 is SGHRS and CDR2 YFSETQ. The CDR3 DNA sequence: TGCGCCAGCAGCTTGGGGCTAGCGGCCACAGATACGCAGTATTTT. Translating gives CASSLGLAATDTQYF.

The J gene is TRBJ2-7, the V gene TRBV2; D is possibly TRBD1 (6 bases). Looked up from germline, CDR1 is SNHLY and CDR2 is FYNNEI. V was pared by 6 bases and J by 5 bases, with 17 bases between. The CDR3 sequence is 14 residues long. CDR3 in DNA: TGTGCCAGCAGCGTCGGGACAAGAGAAGACGAGCAGTACTTC. It encodes CASSVGTREDEQYF.

This sequence joins TRBV9 and TRBJ2-3; 10 nucleotides line up with TRBD2. The CDR3 is 16 amino acids. Germline CDR1 is SGDLS and CDR2 is YYNGEE. The junction had 10 bases not matched to a gene; V was cut back by 3 bases and J by 6 bases. CDR3 sequence reads: CASSGLAGGVSDTQYF. The DNA of the CDR3 is TGTGCCAGCAGCGGATTAGCGGGGGGAGTCTCTGATACGCAGTATTTT.

The chain combines TRBV4-3 with TRBJ1-2, with unresolved D. The CDR3 extends over 15 amino acids. Deletions cut 1 base from V and 2 bases from J, with 11 bases between. Germline values: CDR1 LGHNA, CDR2 YSLEER. In DNA form, the CDR3 reads TGCGCCAGCAGCCAAGGCTTTGGAGAAAACTATGGCTACACCTTC. Translated, it gives CASSQGFGENYGYTF.

V gene TRBV2 combines with J gene TRBJ1-5; no clear D. V lost 4 bases, J lost 6 bases, and 19 bases lay in between. CDR3 size: 16 residues. CDR1 and CDR2 from the germline V gene are SNHLY and FYNNEI. CDR3 in DNA: TGTGCCAGCAGTGGGCTGGGGAGGGCTTTGGGTCAGCCCCAGCATTTT. This gives the protein CASSGLGRALGQPQHF.

This clone was found once. CDR3 loop: CASSYSLLTGALEAFF. The CDR3 DNA sequence: TGTGCCAGCAGTTACTCCCTTCTAACAGGGGCCCTTGAAGCTTTCTTT. The chain employs TRBV6-5 and TRBJ1-1, with 7 bases fitting TRBD1. The CDR3 loop spans 16 amino acids. Germline V lookup: CDR1 MNHEY, CDR2 SVGAGI. Trimming cost V 0 bases and J 7 bases; bases outside gene matches: 11.

The V gene is TRBV7-3, the J gene TRBJ2-5, with 9 bases matching TRBD2. J was trimmed by 4 bases and V by 5 bases; bases with no gene match: 8. Germline CDR1 is SGHTA and CDR2 is FQGTGA. The CDR3 runs 15 residues. The CDR3 spells CASSPRAGGPETQYF. CDR3 nucleotide sequence: TGTGCCAGCAGCCCAAGGGCGGGGGGGCCAGAGACCCAGTACTTC.

The CDR3 region has the DNA TGTGCCATCAGTGTGGGACTAGCGGGGGGCCTGAACCAAGAGACCCAGTACTTC. This gives the protein CAISVGLAGGLNQETQYF. This chain connects TRBV10-3 to TRBJ2-5; 15 bases are shared with TRBD2. CDR3 length equals 18 residues. Germline CDR1 ENHRY, CDR2 SYGVKD. Trimming cost V 4 bases and J 0 bases; bases outside gene matches: 6.

The chain is built from TRBV5-1 and TRBJ1-1; 8 bases align to TRBD1. Trimming took 6 bases from V and 3 from J; bases not matched to a gene: 7. Germline V gene lookup returns CDR1 SGHRS and CDR2 YFSETQ. The CDR3 totals 14 residues. This CDR3 is CASNYGQGDTEAFF. The CDR3 region has the DNA TGCGCCAGCAACTATGGACAGGGAGACACTGAAGCTTTCTTT. The complete variable domain, with remaining parts taken from reference TRBV5-1 and TRBJ1-1, reads KAGVTQTPRYLIKTRGQQVTLSCSPISGHRSVSWYQQTPGQGLQFLFEYFSETQRNKGNFPGRFSGRQFSNSRSEMNVSTLELGDSALYLCASNYGQGDTEAFFGQGTRLTVV.

This chain links TRBV7-9 with TRBJ1-6; the D gene is possibly TRBD1 (5 bases). V lost 6 bases, J lost 10 bases, and 16 bases lay in between. Germline V gives CDR1 SEHNR, CDR2 FQNEAQ (reference sequence). This CDR3 has 14 amino acids. CDR3 sequence reads: CASSPVGGDSPLHF. The DNA of the CDR3 is TGTGCCAGCAGTCCCGTAGGAGGGGACTCACCCCTCCACTTT.